This paragraph reports one T cell receptor beta chain. Its antigen remains unidentified. Cultured CD4+ T cells had their DNA profiled by the Oncomine TCR Beta short-read assay. In this case, cultured CD4+ T cells provided the extracted genomic DNA. TCRdb reanalysed the PCR reads using MiXCR and keeps one entry per CDR3 protein. The sample contains 8,000 to 10,000 distinct CDR3 sequences, 25% to 30% of which appear only once. CDR1 is MDHEN, CDR2 SYDVKM, per germline. With 4 bases removed from V and 4 bases from J, the gap between germline ends came to 16 bases. CDR3 length: 15 residues. Regarding treatment: approximately 11-day PBMC culture with coronavirus spike peptide pools or control peptides (ViraFEST assay). These CD4+ T cells came from an unexposed donor, sampled before the COVID-19 pandemic (2011-2018). With peptide pools, ViraFEST first expanded antigen-specific T cells and afterwards sequenced their TCRs. Cell supply allowing, SARS-CoV-2 S/N and four cold-coronavirus spikes probed unexposed-donor CD4+ T cells.

This specimen belongs to a study of vaccination and CD4 T cells after COVID-19. Study-level background: The cells in question were stimulated using overlapping spike peptides derived from SARS-CoV-2, HCoV-NL63, HCoV-OC43 and HCoV-229E.

Sequenced input: CD4+ T cells from blood, cultured in vitro. The rearrangement joins TRBV28 to TRBJ1-1; TRBD1 is a possible D gene (5 bases). The receptor comes from a human donor in good health. The CDR3 region is CASSSGGRVFTEAFF. CDR3 DNA sequence: TGTGCCAGCAGTTCCGGTGGCAGGGTTTTCACTGAAGCTTTCTTT.